This T cell receptor beta chain was captured by sequencing in a study of T cells after yellow fever vaccination. The study, taken as a whole, reports: Reappearance after the booster was seen for most primary-vaccination clones, at 96% CD4 and less than 90% CD8. It was a weaker secondary response, yet one that peaked faster, at day 5 versus 15.

TCRdb analysed the 5' RACE reads with MiXCR anew, one entry per CDR3 protein. The table shows around 300,000 distinct CDR3 sequences, with about 4% occurring only once. This clonotype was seen at least ten times. Its antigen is currently unknown. The V and J ends lost 5 bases and 8 bases respectively, with 14 bases between them. This CDR3 has 13 amino acids. CDR1 SGHTA and CDR2 FQGNSA come from the germline V gene. V gene TRBV7-2 combines with J gene TRBJ2-3, with a possible D match to TRBD2 (7 bases). The sequence was obtained from a young man who received the YFV17D yellow fever vaccine. Sample: PBMCs, taken 5 days after the yellow fever booster vaccination. For the CDR3, the DNA is TGTGCCAGCAGCCCCGGGGGCGGGGGTACGCAGTATTTT. As protein: CASSPGGGGTQYF.